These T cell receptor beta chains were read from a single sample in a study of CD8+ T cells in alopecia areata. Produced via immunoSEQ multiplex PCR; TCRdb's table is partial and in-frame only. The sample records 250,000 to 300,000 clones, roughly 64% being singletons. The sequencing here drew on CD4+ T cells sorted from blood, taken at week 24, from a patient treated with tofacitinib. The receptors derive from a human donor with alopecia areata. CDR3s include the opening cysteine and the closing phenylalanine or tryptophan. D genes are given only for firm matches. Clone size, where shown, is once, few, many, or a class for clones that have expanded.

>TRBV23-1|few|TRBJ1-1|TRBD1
TGCGCCAGCAGTCCGGGACAGGGCTTCACTGAAGCTTTCTTT
CASSPGQGFTEAFF
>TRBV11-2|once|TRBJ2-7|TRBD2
TGTGCCAGCAGGGCACCGGGACTAGCTTTTGGCGAGCAGTACTTC
CASRAPGLAFGEQYF
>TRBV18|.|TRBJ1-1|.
TGTGCCAGCTCACCACCGGAGACCTTCGGCACTGAAGCTTTCTTT
CASSPPETFGTEAFF
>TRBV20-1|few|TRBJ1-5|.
TGCAGTGGGGGCGTAAATCAGCCCCAGCATTTT
CSGGVNQPQHF
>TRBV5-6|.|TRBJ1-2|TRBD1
TGTGCCAGCAGCTTCTGGGCAGGGGGAGGCTACACCTTC
CASSFWAGGGYTF
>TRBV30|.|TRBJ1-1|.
TGTGCCTGGACAGTCGGAGGGAACACTGAAGCTTTCTTT
CAWTVGGNTEAFF
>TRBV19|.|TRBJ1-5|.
TGTGCCAGTAGTGGGGGGGCCAGGTATAGCAATCAGCCCCAGCATTTT
CASSGGARYSNQPQHF
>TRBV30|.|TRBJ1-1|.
TGTGCCTGGAGTGAGGCACGAACTGAAGCTTTCTTT
CAWSEARTEAFF
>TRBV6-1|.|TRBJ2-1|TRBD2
TGTGCCGGGATGACTAGCGGGGCAAACAATGAGCAGTTCTTC
CAGMTSGANNEQFF
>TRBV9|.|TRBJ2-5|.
TGTGCCAGCAGCGTAGGGAAGCGACTTCAAGAGACCCAGTACTTC
CASSVGKRLQETQYF
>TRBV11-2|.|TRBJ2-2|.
TGTGCCAGCAGCTTAGAGGACACCGGGGAGCTGTTTTTT
CASSLEDTGELFF
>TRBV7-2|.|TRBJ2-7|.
TGTGCCAGCAGCCAAGGTCTGGGGGGCTACGAGCAGTACTTC
CASSQGLGGYEQYF
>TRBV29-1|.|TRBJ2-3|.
TGCAGCGTTGAACCAAGCGGCACAGATACGCAGTATTTT
CSVEPSGTDTQYF
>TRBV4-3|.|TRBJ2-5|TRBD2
TGCGCCAGCAGCCAAGACCTCGGACTAGCGACCCCATTAACAGAGACCCAGTACTTC
CASSQDLGLATPLTETQYF
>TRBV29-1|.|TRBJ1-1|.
TGCAGCGTGAGACGACTTTTGACAGGAGGCAACACTGAAGCTTTCTTT
CSVRRLLTGGNTEAFF
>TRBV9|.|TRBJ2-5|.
TGTGCCAGCAGCGTAGGTCCCGTAGACCTCCAAGAGACCCAGTACTTC
CASSVGPVDLQETQYF
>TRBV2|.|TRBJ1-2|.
TGTGCCAGCAGTGAAAGTGGACCCACTGCCGTGGCCTTC
CASSESGPTAVAF
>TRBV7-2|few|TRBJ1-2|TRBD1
TGTGCCAGCAGCTCAACCGGGACAGGGGGAATTGGCTACACCTTC
CASSSTGTGGIGYTF
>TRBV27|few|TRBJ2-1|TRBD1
TGTGCCAGCAGTGAGTCCCGGGACAGGGACAATGAGCAGTTCTTC
CASSESRDRDNEQFF
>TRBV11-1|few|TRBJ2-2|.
TGTGCCAGCAGCTCGGCCTCCGGGGAGCTGTTTTTT
CASSSASGELFF
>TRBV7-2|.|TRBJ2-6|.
TGTGCCAGCAGCTTAAGGAGCGGGCAGATCTCTGGGGCCAACGTCCTGACTTTC
CASSLRSGQISGANVLTF
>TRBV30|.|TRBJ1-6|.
TGTGCCTGGGGGGCCCGGACAGTGCGTGGGCCCCTCCACTTT
CAWGARTVRGPLHF
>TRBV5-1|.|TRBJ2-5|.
TGCGCCAGCCCAGAGACCCAGTACTTC
CASPETQYF
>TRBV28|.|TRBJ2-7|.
TGTGCCACCCTTGGCCTTTCCTACGAGCAGTACTTC
CATLGLSYEQYF
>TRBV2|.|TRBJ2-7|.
TGTGCCAGCCAAGTCCGGCAGTCGGACGAGCAGTACTTC
CASQVRQSDEQYF
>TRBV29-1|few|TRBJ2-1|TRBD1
TGCAGCGTTGAAGGAGCTACTGGACAGGGCTACAATGAGCAGTTCTTC
CSVEGATGQGYNEQFF
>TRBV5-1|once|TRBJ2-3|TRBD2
TGCGCCAGCAGCTTGGATGGACTAGCGGGGAAAGATACGCAGTATTTT
CASSLDGLAGKDTQYF
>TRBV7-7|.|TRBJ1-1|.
TGTGCTAGCAGCTTGACAGATGAGACTGAAGCTTTCTTT
CASSLTDETEAFF
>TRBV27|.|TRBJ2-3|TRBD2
TGTGCCAGCAGGAAAAGCGGGAGCGACACAGATACGCAGTATTTT
CASRKSGSDTDTQYF
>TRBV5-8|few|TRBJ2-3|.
TGTGCCAGCAGCTTGAGACCGGCGACGGCAGATACGCAGTATTTT
CASSLRPATADTQYF
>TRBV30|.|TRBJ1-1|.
TGTGCCTGGAGTGTACCCACCCGACTGCGCAACACTGAAGCTTTCTTT
CAWSVPTRLRNTEAFF
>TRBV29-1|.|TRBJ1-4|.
TGCAGCGTTCGCCCTGATGAAAAACTGTTTTTT
CSVRPDEKLFF
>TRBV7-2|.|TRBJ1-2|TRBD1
TGTGCCAGCAGCTCGTGGACAGGGGATATACCTTATGGCTACACCTTC
CASSSWTGDIPYGYTF
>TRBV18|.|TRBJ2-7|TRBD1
TGTGCCAGCTCACAACAAATACGGACAGGGCCCTACGAGCAGTACTTC
CASSQQIRTGPYEQYF
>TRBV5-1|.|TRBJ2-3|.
TGCGCCAGCAGCTCCGACAGGAGCACAGATACGCAGTATTTT
CASSSDRSTDTQYF
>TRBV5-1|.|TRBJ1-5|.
TGCGCCAGCAGCTCTGGCCGAAGCGATGGCAATCAGCCCCAGCATTTT
CASSSGRSDGNQPQHF
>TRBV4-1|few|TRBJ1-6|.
TGCGCCAGCAGCCAAGCAGGGCCCGGGTTCGATTCACCCCTCCACTTT
CASSQAGPGFDSPLHF
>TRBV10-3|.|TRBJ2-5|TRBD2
TGTGCCATCAGTGGCACTAGCGGGGGCCCTCAAGAGACCCAGTACTTC
CAISGTSGGPQETQYF
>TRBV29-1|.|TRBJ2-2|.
TGCAGCGTTGATCGGCAGGGAACCGGGGAGCTGTTTTTT
CSVDRQGTGELFF
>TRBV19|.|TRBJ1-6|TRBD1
TGTGCCACCCAGGACCTACAGGGGTCCTCACCCCTCCACTTT
CATQDLQGSSPLHF